The 9 T cell receptor beta chains given below trace back to one sample, sequenced in a study of neurological immune-mediated disorders. Each CDR3 protein is one row after TCRdb ran MiXCR on the 5' RACE reads. The sample contains about 30,000 distinct CDR3 sequences, around 17% of which appear only once. Sample time point: technical triplicate 3. Source material: CD4+ T cells from blood. Every receptor here comes from a female donor with HTLV-1-associated myelopathy (HAM/TSP).

With respect to this clonotype: Mismatch with germline at one junction end may stem from a read error. This chain uses TRBV4-2 with TRBJ2-3, with 7 bases lining up with TRBD2. This CDR3 is 17 amino acids long. The germline V gene has CDR1 LGHNA and CDR2 YNFKEQ. In DNA form, the CDR3 reads TGTGCCAGCAGCCTCGGAGCGGGACTCACTCCGGGAGATATGCAGTATTTT. This codes for CASSLGAGLTPGDMQYF.

This clonotype was counted many times. This chain links TRBV4-3 with TRBJ2-1; tentatively, D is TRBD2 (5 bases). Germline V lookup: CDR1 LGHNA, CDR2 YSLEER. The germline V and J ends were trimmed by 1 base and 6 bases, with 7 bases remaining between them. CDR3 size: 13 residues. CDR3 loop: CASSQVSANEQFF. In DNA, the CDR3 is TGCGCCAGCAGCCAAGTTAGCGCCAATGAGCAGTTCTTC.

Concerning this clonotype itself: A read error is possible here, since a much larger clone lies one base away. The V and J genes are TRBV7-6 and TRBJ1-3; no clear D gene. Germline CDR1 is SGHVS and CDR2 is FNYEAQ. Trimming took off 5 bases at V and 0 bases at J, with 11 bases between the two ends. The CDR3 extends over 15 amino acids. The DNA for the CDR3 is TGTGCCAGCAGCCGGACCTCGACCTCTGGAAACACCATATATTTT. This codes for CASSRTSTSGNTIYF.

This clonotype was recorded at least ten times. The V and J genes are TRBV6-6 and TRBJ2-3, with D hard to call. V lost 2 bases and J 4 bases, leaving 4 bases between the germline ends. The CDR3 has 12 amino acids. Germline V gives CDR1 MNHNY, CDR2 SVGAGI (reference sequence). The DNA of the CDR3 is TGTGCCAGCAGTTACGAATCAGATACGCAGTATTTT. It is translated as CASSYESDTQYF.

This clonotype was detected many times. The V gene is TRBV7-2, the J gene TRBJ1-2; no reliable D call. CDR1 and CDR2 (germline): SGHTA, FQGNSA. Trimming left V 1 base short and J 2 bases short, with 2 bases between. CDR3 length: 12 amino acids. For the CDR3, the DNA is TGTGCCAGCAGCTTAGACAACTATGGCTACACCTTC. Protein sequence: CASSLDNYGYTF.

This clonotype has ten or more counts. The CDR3 reads CASSLAGSQETQYF. Here the CDR3 DNA reads TGCGCCAGCAGCTTGGCCGGTAGCCAAGAGACCCAGTACTTC. The chain has TRBV5-1 and TRBJ2-5; D is unresolved. This CDR3 is 14 amino acids long. V was clipped by 0 bases and J by 1 base, with 7 bases between them. The germline V gene encodes CDR1 SGHRS and CDR2 YFSETQ.

Comments on this clonotype: Germline and junction disagree at one end, which may indicate a read error. This chain uses TRBV5-3 with TRBJ2-2; the D call may be TRBD1 or TRBD2 (5 bases each). TRBV5-3 is marked as an open reading frame, function uncertain. The CDR3 has 17 residues. In nucleotides, the CDR3 is TGTGCCAGAATCCGATCTGGCTGGGGCGCGAACACCGGGGAGATGTTTTTT. This sequence encodes CARIRSGWGANTGEMFF.

This clonotype is medium-sized in the sample. The chain employs TRBV20-1 and TRBJ2-1; no definite D call. V was cut by 5 bases and J by 10 bases, with 12 bases left in between. CDR3 length: 11 residues. Germline CDR1 is DFQATT and CDR2 is SNEGSKA (reference sequence). CDR3 sequence: CSALERREQFF. For the CDR3, the DNA is TGCAGTGCTTTAGAGAGAAGGGAGCAGTTCTTC.

This clonotype was picked up a small number of times. The rearrangement uses TRBV1 and TRBJ2-3; the D call TRBD2 from the table was never checked on the DNA. TRBV1 is a known pseudogene. CDR3 length: 18 amino acids. CDR3 sequence reads: CTSSQGMIAGGLTDTQYF. CDR3 sequence (DNA): TGCACCAGCAGCCAAGGGATGATAGCGGGGGGCCTCACAGATACGCAGTATTTT.